Below, one T cell receptor beta chain is given with its context. Its specificity is not known. These data belong to a study of OX40 agonist ivuxolimab in advanced cancers. About the research overall: Patients were treated with ivuxolimab, an agonistic anti-OX40 (CD134) antibody. The patients received ivuxolimab by intravenous route every 2 weeks at 0.01 to 10 mg/kg. Patients assigned to dose escalation were diagnosed with hepatocellular carcinoma, melanoma, renal cell or head and neck cancer. General study points: Dosing at 0.1 to 3.0 mg/kg was accompanied by clonal expansion of CD4+ and CD8+ blood T cells by week 6.

This table comes from immunoSEQ multiplex PCR, and its TCRdb copy is limited to in-frame clones, with some not included. Altogether more than 65,000 clones are present, approximately 85% being singletons, with the ten largest covering just under 25%. Trimming cost V 4 bases and J 2 bases; bases outside gene matches: 10. There are 16 residues in the CDR3. Per germline, CDR1 SGHNT and CDR2 YYREEE (reference sequence). The specimen was CD4+ or CD8+ T cells sorted from blood, collected in a trial of the OX40 agonist ivuxolimab. The chain employs TRBV5-4 and TRBJ1-1, with 8 positions matching TRBD1. The TCR sequence derives from an adult with an advanced solid tumor such as melanoma, head and neck, liver or kidney cancer. This CDR3 reads CASSPGGGQGNTEAFF. The CDR3 coding sequence is TGTGCCAGCAGCCCGGGAGGCGGACAGGGAAACACTGAAGCTTTCTTT.